A selection of T cell receptor beta chains follows, all from one sample in a study of blood T cells in healthy people across ages. TCRdb re-derived calls from the 5' RACE reads in MiXCR, one entry per CDR3 protein. The sample includes about 730,000 distinct CDR3 sequences, about 42% of them seen just once. The sequencing sample was made of blood. The receptors shown here come from a woman aged 55-70 years in good health. CDR3s include the opening cysteine and the closing phenylalanine or tryptophan. D genes are given only for firm matches. A clone size is listed for some rows: how often the clone was seen (once, few, many), or a class if it is expanded.

TGTGCCAGCAGCTTAGGACTAGCGCGAGAGACCCAGTACTTC,CASSLGLARETQYF,TRBD2,many,TRBJ2-5,TRBV7-2
TGTGCCAGCAGCCAAGAAGTGGAGGTTGTGCCCCAGCATTTT,CASSQEVEVVPQHF,NA,NA,TRBJ1-5,TRBV3-1
TGCAGTGCTAGTACTCAACATAGCAATCAGCCCCAGCATTTT,CSASTQHSNQPQHF,NA,NA,TRBJ1-5,TRBV20-1
TGTGCCAGCAGCCAACCACAGGGGTACACTGAAGCTTTCTTT,CASSQPQGYTEAFF,TRBD1,NA,TRBJ1-1,TRBV4-2
TGCGCCAGCAGCCTAGGAGCGGGAGCGACGAACACCGGGGAGCTGTTTTTT,CASSLGAGATNTGELFF,TRBD2,few,TRBJ2-2,TRBV4-3
TGCGCCAGCAGCCAAGATCCTCGGGGTCCACCGTATTTT,CASSQDPRGPPYF,NA,NA,TRBJ2-3,TRBV4-1
TGCAGTGCTAGAAAGGGCGGGGGGGTGACAGATACGCAGTATTTT,CSARKGGGVTDTQYF,TRBD2,NA,TRBJ2-3,TRBV20-1
TGTGTCACCGGGACACACGCAGGGGGCCGCTACGAGCAGTACTTC,CVTGTHAGGRYEQYF,TRBD1,NA,TRBJ2-7,TRBV24-1
TGCGCCAGCAGCCAAGGGGACAAGAACTATGGCTACACCTTC,CASSQGDKNYGYTF,NA,many,TRBJ1-2,TRBV4-1
TGTGCCAGCAGCTTAACCGGGACTGCGGGGCCAGATACGCAGTATTTT,CASSLTGTAGPDTQYF,NA,few,TRBJ2-3,TRBV7-3
TGCAGTGCCAAATCCGGGCAGGGTGGGGAGACCCAGTACTTC,CSAKSGQGGETQYF,NA,few,TRBJ2-5,TRBV20-1
TGCGCCAGCAGCTTGACCGGGGACTACGAGCAGTACTTC,CASSLTGDYEQYF,NA,many,TRBJ2-7,TRBV5-1
TGTGCCAGCAGTCAAGGACAGGTAGCATCCTACGAGCAGTACTTC,CASSQGQVASYEQYF,TRBD1,few,TRBJ2-7,TRBV12-3/TRBV12-4
TGTGCCAGCAGTTTACAACTTCACGGGGCAGATACGGAGTATTTT,CASSLQLHGADTEYF,NA,NA,TRBJ2-3,TRBV12-3/TRBV12-4
TGTGCCAGCAGTGCCCCGGGACTAGGGGTATACAATGAGCAGTTCTTC,CASSAPGLGVYNEQFF,TRBD2,NA,TRBJ2-1,TRBV6-1
TGTGCCAGCAGTTCCGGACAGGGGGCCACTGAAGCTTTCTTT,CASSSGQGATEAFF,TRBD1,NA,TRBJ1-1,TRBV27
TGCAGTGCTACCGGGACTAGCGGCCTAAGCACAGATACGCAGTATTTT,CSATGTSGLSTDTQYF,TRBD2,few,TRBJ2-3,TRBV20-1
TGCAGTGCTAGTAGTCCACCCCTCGCAGATACGCAGTATTTT,CSASSPPLADTQYF,NA,NA,TRBJ2-3,TRBV20-1
TGCGCCAGCAGCTTGGTTACAGGGTTCGGTGGGGCCAACGTCCTGACTTTC,CASSLVTGFGGANVLTF,NA,few,TRBJ2-6,TRBV5-1
TGTGCCAGCAGTCCTGACCCTTCTTACAATGAGCAGTACTTC,CASSPDPSYNEQYF,NA,NA,TRBJ2-7,TRBV6-5
TGCAGTACGAATGGACTAGCGGGGGCCTCAGATACGCAGTATTTT,CSTNGLAGASDTQYF,TRBD2,NA,TRBJ2-3,TRBV20-1
TGTGCCAGCAGCCAAGAGGGACAGGGTGGAGAAAAACTGTTTTTT,CASSQEGQGGEKLFF,TRBD1,NA,TRBJ1-4,TRBV4-2
TGTGCCTCGGGACACCGATTTGGCTACACCTTC,CASGHRFGYTF,NA,NA,TRBJ1-2,TRBV6-6
TGTGCCAGCAGCTTAGATGGAATTAACTATGGCTACACCTTC,CASSLDGINYGYTF,NA,few,TRBJ1-2,TRBV7-9
TGTGCCAGCAGCCGAACTTGGGGGTTACTCAACGAGCAGTACTTC,CASSRTWGLLNEQYF,NA,NA,TRBJ2-7,TRBV7-3
TGCAGTGCTAGTTCACTAGCGGGAGATAGTAATGAGCAGTTCTTC,CSASSLAGDSNEQFF,TRBD2,NA,TRBJ2-1,TRBV20-1
TGCAGCGTTATGCAGAAAGCCAAAAACATTCAGTACTTC,CSVMQKAKNIQYF,NA,NA,TRBJ2-4,TRBV29-1
TGCGCCAGCAGCCACGGGACGCACAGCTCCTACGAGCAGTACTTC,CASSHGTHSSYEQYF,NA,many,TRBJ2-7,TRBV4-1
TGTGCCAGCAGTTTACCGGACAGGCTAATTCAGTACTTC,CASSLPDRLIQYF,TRBD1,NA,TRBJ2-4,TRBV27
TGTGCCACCCTTGGGCGAAACACTGAAGCTTTCTTT,CATLGRNTEAFF,NA,NA,TRBJ1-1,TRBV6-1
TGCAGTGCTAGTGTACAGGGATTCGAGCAGTACTTC,CSASVQGFEQYF,NA,NA,TRBJ2-7,TRBV20-1
TGTGCCAGCAGCCCAATAGCCCGGACTAGCGTATACGAGCAGTACTTC,CASSPIARTSVYEQYF,TRBD2,NA,TRBJ2-7,TRBV11-2
TGCGCCAGCAGCCAAGGTCTCCGGGATGAGCAGTTCTTC,CASSQGLRDEQFF,NA,NA,TRBJ2-1,TRBV4-3
TGCAGTGCGGGGGCCGGGACAGGGGATTCCTACGAGCAGTACTTC,CSAGAGTGDSYEQYF,TRBD1,NA,TRBJ2-7,TRBV20-1
TGTGCCAGCAGCGTTGAATCCGCAGCTGGCTATGGCTACACCTTC,CASSVESAAGYGYTF,NA,few,TRBJ1-2,TRBV9
TGTGCCAGCAGCTTTAGGGGCGGGACTAGGTCCACAGATACGCAGTATTTT,CASSFRGGTRSTDTQYF,TRBD2,NA,TRBJ2-3,TRBV7-2
TGTGCCAGCAGCCCTACCTTGGAGAGTGGCTACACCTTC,CASSPTLESGYTF,NA,few,TRBJ1-2,TRBV7-3
TGTGCCAGCAGCTTTAACAGGGTTCATGAGCAGTTCTTC,CASSFNRVHEQFF,NA,NA,TRBJ2-1,TRBV11-3
TGCAGTGCTAGAGTACCAGGGAAAGAGACCCAGTACTTC,CSARVPGKETQYF,NA,many,TRBJ2-5,TRBV20-1
TGTGCCAGCAGTTACTCGATTTTGGGGAGCGAGCAGTACTTC,CASSYSILGSEQYF,NA,NA,TRBJ2-7,TRBV6-2/TRBV6-3
TGTGCCAGCAATCACCGGGCAGGCCTCTATAATTCACCCCTCCACTTT,CASNHRAGLYNSPLHF,NA,few,TRBJ1-6,TRBV28
TGCAGTGTAGTTAGCGGGAGCGGGACAGATACGCAGTATTTT,CSVVSGSGTDTQYF,TRBD2,few,TRBJ2-3,TRBV20-1
TGCGCCAGCAGCCAAGAACGGCTAGCGGGAGGGCGGGTCTACGAGCAGTACTTC,CASSQERLAGGRVYEQYF,TRBD2,few,TRBJ2-7,TRBV4-3
TGTGCCAGCAGTTCTCCGGGACAGAGCTACGAGCAGTACTTC,CASSSPGQSYEQYF,TRBD1,NA,TRBJ2-7,TRBV28
TGCAGTGCTAGTCGACGACCCGGGACTAGCGACTCCTACGAGCAGTACTTC,CSASRRPGTSDSYEQYF,TRBD2,once,TRBJ2-7,TRBV20-1
TGTGCCAGCTTCGGACAGGGTGACTACGAGCAGTACTTC,CASFGQGDYEQYF,TRBD1,NA,TRBJ2-7,TRBV7-9
TGTGCCAGCAGCTCCCTACAGGGGCGACGGGAAAAACTGTTTTTT,CASSSLQGRREKLFF,TRBD1,NA,TRBJ1-4,TRBV7-2
TGTGCCAGCAGCTCGATCGGAGAGACCCAGTACTTC,CASSSIGETQYF,NA,NA,TRBJ2-5,TRBV11-2
TGTGCCAGCAGCTTACAAGCGGGAGATGCCTACGAGCAGTACTTC,CASSLQAGDAYEQYF,TRBD2,once,TRBJ2-7,TRBV7-2
TGTGCCAGCACCCTTTCGGGGGTTGAGACCCAGGACTTC,CASTLSGVETQDF,NA,NA,TRBJ2-5,TRBV11-2
TGTGCCACCAGCAGGATTGCCGGTACGAACACCGGGGAGCTGTTTTTT,CATSRIAGTNTGELFF,NA,NA,TRBJ2-2,TRBV15
TGCAGTTTCCAGGGCGGGACAGGGGACACCGGGGAGCTGTTTTTT,CSFQGGTGDTGELFF,TRBD1,NA,TRBJ2-2,TRBV29-1
TGCGCCAGCAGCCAGGTACCTAGCGGGGGGGCCGGGGGTGAGCAGTTCTTC,CASSQVPSGGAGGEQFF,TRBD2,NA,TRBJ2-1,TRBV4-1
TGTGCCAGCAGCTTAGTGCTCTCTCCCGAGACCCAGTACTTC,CASSLVLSPETQYF,NA,NA,TRBJ2-5,TRBV7-2